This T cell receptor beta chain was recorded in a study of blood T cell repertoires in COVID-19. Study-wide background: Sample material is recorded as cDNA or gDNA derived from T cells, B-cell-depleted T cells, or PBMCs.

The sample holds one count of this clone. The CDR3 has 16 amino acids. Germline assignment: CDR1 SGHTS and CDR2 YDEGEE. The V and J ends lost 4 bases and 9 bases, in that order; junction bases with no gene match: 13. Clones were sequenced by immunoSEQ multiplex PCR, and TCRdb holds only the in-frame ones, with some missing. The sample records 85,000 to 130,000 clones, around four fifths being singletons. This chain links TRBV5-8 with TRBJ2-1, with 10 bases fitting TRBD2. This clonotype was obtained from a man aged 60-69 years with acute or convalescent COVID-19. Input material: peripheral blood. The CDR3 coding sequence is TGTGCCAGCAGCCGAACTAGCGGGACAGGCGGGAGTGAGCAGTTCTTC. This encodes CASSRTSGTGGSEQFF.